This T cell receptor (beta chain) was sequenced in a study of T cell responses to AZD1222 COVID-19 vaccine. The method was immunoSEQ multiplex PCR; TCRdb's version includes in-frame clones alone and lacks a portion of them. The table has some 160,000 clones, about 91% seen once. V gave up 0 bases and J gave up 7 bases, with 14 bases separating them. CDR1 and CDR2 from the germline V gene are SGDLS and YYNGEE. This CDR3 has 14 residues. V gene TRBV9 combines with J gene TRBJ2-7; unclear D gene. The receptor was derived from an adult in good health. The sample was peripheral blood, taken on day 0 of AZD1222 vaccination. Here the CDR3 DNA reads TGTGCCAGCAGCGTAGTAGGTGGGTCTGGAGAGCAGTACTTC. Amino acids: CASSVVGGSGEQYF.